A selection of T cell receptor beta chains follows, all from one sample in a study of molecular identifiers for immune sequencing clone quantification. TCRdb processed the PCR reads anew with MiXCR; each CDR3 protein has one entry. The table records around 100,000 distinct CDR3 sequences, about 35% of them present only once. The sample taken for sequencing was naive CD8+ T cells from blood, with Jurkat cell RNA spiked in. The receptors originated from a human donor in good health. Some libraries in this study had Jurkat cell RNA spiked in. The CDR3 runs from the conserved cysteine through the conserved F or W.

TRBV20-1	TRBJ1-5	CCVANGEAQPQHF
TRBV24-1	TRBJ2-3	CATSLTADTQYF
TRBV27	TRBJ1-6	CASSLSEKPNSPLHF
TRBV27	TRBJ2-3	CASSADRADTQYF
TRBV7-8	TRBJ1-2	CASSFWGIDGYTF
TRBV29-1	TRBJ2-2	CSVESGPGLNTGELFF
TRBV5-3	TRBJ2-3	CASSYEADTQYF
TRBV7-9	TRBJ2-3	CASSPREGLPTDTQYF
TRBV6-5	TRBJ2-1	CASSYSPYNEQFF
TRBV10-3	TRBJ2-7	CAISESEFLALEQYF
TRBV7-2	TRBJ2-5	CASSAGGETQYF